The 20 T cell receptor beta chains below all came from one sample that was sequenced in a study of CD8+ T cells in alopecia areata. Isolated RNA was reverse transcribed into cDNA used as the sequencing template. TCRdb keeps only in-frame clones here, not all; method: immunoSEQ multiplex PCR. Among under 150,000 clones listed, approximately 51% were seen once. Treatment specified: oral pan-JAK inhibitor, 5-10 mg twice daily. The sequences come from CD4+ T cells sorted from blood, collected at week 24, from a patient treated with tofacitinib. These receptor sequences come from a human donor with alopecia areata.

CDR3 DNA: TGTGCCAGCAGCCGCCAGGGGGGCGAGCAGTACTTC. Translated: CASSRQGGEQYF. This sequence joins TRBV14 and TRBJ2-7; weak D call: TRBD1 (7 bases). The CDR3 is made up of 12 amino acids. CDR1 is SGHDN and CDR2 is FVKESK in the germline V gene. Trimming stripped 4 bases from V and 6 bases from J, with 10 bases between.

In this sample, this clone turned up once. CDR3 sequence reads: CASSYSRNTPEAFF. Here the CDR3 DNA reads TGTGCCAGCAGTTACTCCAGGAATACTCCTGAAGCTTTCTTT. This sequence joins TRBV6-5 and TRBJ1-1; D uncertain. The ends were cut back, 0 bases at V and 6 bases at J, with 11 bases in the middle. This CDR3 has 14 amino acids. Germline lookup yields CDR1 MNHEY and CDR2 SVGAGI.

The chain joins TRBV18 to TRBJ2-7, with 8 nucleotides matching TRBD1. The CDR3 runs 14 residues. Looked up from germline, CDR1 is KGHSH and CDR2 is LQKENI. V gave up 6 bases and J gave up 0 bases; unmatched junction bases: 4. The CDR3 coding sequence is TGTGCCAGCTCGGGACAGGCAAGCTCCTACGAGCAGTACTTC. It is translated as CASSGQASSYEQYF.

V and J are TRBV5-1 and TRBJ2-7; D is undetermined. CDR1 and CDR2 (germline): SGHRS, YFSETQ. The CDR3 consists of 13 residues. Trimming left V 0 bases short and J 4 bases short, with 8 bases between. The CDR3 DNA reads as TGCGCCAGCAGCTTGGGGCCAGCATACGAGCAGTACTTC. Encoded protein: CASSLGPAYEQYF.

The chain couples TRBV5-6 to TRBJ1-6; 7 bases match TRBD1. The CDR3 covers 16 residues. Germline V gene lookup returns CDR1 SGHDT and CDR2 YYEEEE. J was trimmed by 10 bases and V by 4 bases; bases with no gene match: 14. This CDR3 is CASSPYRGGKGSPLHF. CDR3 nucleotide sequence: TGTGCCAGCAGCCCATACAGGGGCGGTAAGGGATCACCCCTCCACTTT.

This clone appeared once. CDR3 nucleotide sequence: TGTGCCAGCAAGGCGGGCAGCTCCTACGAGCAGTACTTC. As protein: CASKAGSSYEQYF. The V call is TRBV6-1, the J call TRBJ2-7, with D possibly matching TRBD2 (5 bases). The germline V gene encodes CDR1 MNHNS and CDR2 SASEGT. V lost 7 bases and J lost 0, with 10 bases in between. This CDR3 spans 13 amino acids.

The rearrangement uses TRBV7-8 and TRBJ2-3, with D unresolved. The CDR3 is made up of 18 amino acids. Germline V gene lookup returns CDR1 SGHVS and CDR2 FQNEAQ. V was pared by 1 base and J by 0 bases, with 17 bases between. CDR3 in DNA: TGTGCCAGCAGCTTAGGCTACCCGGGCGGAGCTAGCACAGATACGCAGTATTTT. It codes for CASSLGYPGGASTDTQYF.

This clone was seen a handful of times. The V call is TRBV5-1, the J call TRBJ1-2; D is unresolved. Trimming stripped 1 base from V and 7 bases from J, with 8 bases between. Germline CDR1 and CDR2: SGHRS and YFSETQ. CDR3 length: 12 residues. The CDR3 DNA is TGCGCCAGCAGCTTGAACGAGGGTGGCTACACCTTC. Translating gives CASSLNEGGYTF.

The V call is TRBV29-1, the J call TRBJ1-2; possible D gene TRBD1, 5 bases. Germline loops: CDR1 SQVTM, CDR2 ANQGSEA. There are 13 residues in the CDR3. The germline V and J ends were trimmed by 4 bases and 1 base, with 10 bases remaining between them. The CDR3 coding sequence is TGCAGCGTTGGTCAGGGATTTAACTATGGCTACACCTTC. Protein sequence: CSVGQGFNYGYTF.

V gene TRBV7-2 combines with J gene TRBJ2-3, with unresolved D. V lost 5 bases, J lost 2 bases, and 11 bases lay in between. CDR1 SGHTA and CDR2 FQGNSA come from the germline V gene. The CDR3 is 14 amino acids. Here the CDR3 reads CASSLGSHTDTQYF. CDR3 DNA: TGTGCCAGCAGCCTGGGGTCTCACACAGATACGCAGTATTTT.

This rearrangement joins TRBV27 to TRBJ2-5; no definite D call. Deletions cut 3 bases from V and 3 bases from J, with 8 bases between. In germline, CDR1 is MNHEY, CDR2 SMNVEV (reference sequence). The CDR3 runs to 13 residues. The CDR3 DNA is TGTGCCAGCAGTTTCAGGAGAGAAGAGACCCAGTACTTC. Translating it yields CASSFRREETQYF.

This clone was counted only a few times. The chain is built from TRBV29-1 and TRBJ2-7; D is uncertain. The CDR3 extends over 12 amino acids. V lost 6 bases and J lost 2, with 11 bases in between. CDR1 SQVTM and CDR2 ANQGSEA come from the germline V gene. CDR3: CSVSATTYEQYF. CDR3 in DNA: TGCAGCGTCTCCGCGACAACCTACGAGCAGTACTTC.

The chain combines TRBV27 with TRBJ2-5; D might be TRBD2 (6 bases). With 2 bases removed from V and 1 base from J, the gap between germline ends came to 8 bases. CDR1 is MNHEY and CDR2 is SMNVEV in the germline V gene (reference sequence). The length of the CDR3 is 14 residues. The CDR3: CASSLSGFQETQYF. The CDR3 coding sequence is TGTGCCAGCAGTTTAAGCGGGTTCCAAGAGACCCAGTACTTC.

This clone was recorded only once. V is TRBV20-1 and J is TRBJ2-5; D remains ambiguous. The CDR3 runs to 11 residues. The V end lost 6 bases, the J end lost 3 bases, and 8 bases lay between the germline ends. Germline CDR1 is DFQATT and CDR2 is SNEGSKA (reference sequence). As DNA, the CDR3 is TGCAGTGCACCCGCGGAAGAGACCCAGTACTTC. Translating it yields CSAPAEETQYF.

In this sample, this clone turned up once. The chain links TRBV13 to TRBJ1-2; D possibly corresponds to TRBD1 (5 bases). Germline V CDR1 and CDR2: PRHDT, FYEKMQ (reference sequence). CDR3 length: 17 amino acids. Between the trimmed V and J ends, which lost 5 bases and 0 bases, there was a span of 19 bases. The chain's CDR3 is CASSPIARQGSNYGYTF. The CDR3 coding sequence is TGTGCCAGCAGCCCTATCGCCAGGCAGGGTTCTAACTATGGCTACACCTTC.

The V gene is TRBV7-2, the J gene TRBJ2-5; 8 nucleotides agree with TRBD2. The germline V gene has CDR1 SGHTA and CDR2 FQGNSA. CDR3 length equals 14 residues. V shed 1 base and J 10 bases; nucleotides not matched to a gene: 8. The CDR3 loop reads CASSLVEGGGIQYF. The DNA of the CDR3 is TGTGCCAGCAGCTTAGTAGAAGGCGGGGGGATCCAGTACTTC. Looking up the rest from reference TRBV7-2 and TRBJ2-5 gives the full variable domain: GAGVSQSPSNKVTEKGKDVELRCDPISGHTALYWYRQSLGQGLEFLIYFQGNSAPDKSGLPSDRFSAERTGGSVSTLTIQRTQQEDSAVYLCASSLVEGGGIQYFGPGTRLLVL.

This clone is a singleton in its sample. The gene calls are TRBV30 and TRBJ2-2, with D possibly matching TRBD2 (6 bases). With 0 bases removed from V and 4 bases from J, the gap between germline ends came to 9 bases. The CDR3 has 14 residues. CDR1 is GTSNPN, CDR2 SVGIG, per germline (reference sequence). The CDR3: CAWSVPGVTGELFF. In DNA, the CDR3 is TGTGCCTGGAGTGTGCCGGGGGTCACCGGGGAGCTGTTTTTT.

V is TRBV28 and J is TRBJ2-7; 8 bases are shared with TRBD1. V shed 8 bases, J shed 3 bases, and the junction held 6 bases outside the gene matches. This CDR3 is built from 13 residues. The V gene's germline CDR1 is MDHEN and CDR2 SYDVKM. CDR3 amino acids: CASSPGQGYEQYF. The CDR3 DNA follows: TGTGCCAGCTCACCTGGACAGGGCTACGAGCAGTACTTC. Looking up the rest from reference TRBV28 and TRBJ2-7 gives the full variable domain: DVKVTQSSRYLVKRTGEKVFLECVQDMDHENMFWYRQDPGLGLRLIYFSYDVKMKEKGDIPEGYSVSREKKERFSLILESASTNQTSMYLCASSPGQGYEQYFGPGTRLTVT.

The V gene is TRBV2, the J gene TRBJ1-5; possibly TRBD1 for D (6 bases). V lost 4 bases and J lost 1, with 11 bases in between. The CDR3 consists of 15 residues. The V gene's germline CDR1 is SNHLY and CDR2 FYNNEI. The CDR3 DNA is TGTGCCAGCAGTGTGGGGGGGCTAAGCAATCAGCCCCAGCATTTT. It translates to CASSVGGLSNQPQHF.

The chain couples TRBV4-2 to TRBJ2-6; D perhaps matches TRBD2 (6 bases). V was trimmed by 0 bases and J by 0 bases, leaving 9 bases between them. There are 17 residues in the CDR3. Per the germline V gene, CDR1 is LGHNA and CDR2 is YNFKEQ. CDR3 sequence (DNA): TGTGCCAGCAGCCAAGACGGGACTTACTCTGGGGCCAACGTCCTGACTTTC. Translated, it gives CASSQDGTYSGANVLTF.